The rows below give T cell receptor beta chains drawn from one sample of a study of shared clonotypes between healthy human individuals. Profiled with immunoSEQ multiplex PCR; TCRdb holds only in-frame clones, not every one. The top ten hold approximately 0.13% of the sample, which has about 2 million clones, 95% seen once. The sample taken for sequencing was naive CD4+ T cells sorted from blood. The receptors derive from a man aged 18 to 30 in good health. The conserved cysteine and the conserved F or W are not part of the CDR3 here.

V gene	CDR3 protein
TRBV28	ASSLGISTDTQY
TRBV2	ASATGSTNEKLF
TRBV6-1	ASSEAGQVLAKNIQY
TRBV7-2	ASSLQGRPLH
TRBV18	ASSPGLGGQGNEQY
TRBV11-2	ASSLGGADTQY
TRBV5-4	ASSLRGRRETQY
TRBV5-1	ASSGDRGRDTEAF
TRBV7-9	ASSSGQGYYEQY
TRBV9	ASSSETGTYGYT
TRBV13	ASSLPPGNEQY
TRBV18	ASSPPGVVNNEQF
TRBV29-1	SVAAQGGGEQY
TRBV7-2	AVAPGLAEDTQY
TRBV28	ASSGPNTGELF
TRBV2	ASSQDGEAF
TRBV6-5	ASSRGAGETQY
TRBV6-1	ASSSRQGFVEQY
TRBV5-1	ASRAQGSDTEAF
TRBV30	AWERGTQY